The source of this T cell receptor (beta chain) is a study of graft-versus-host responses after intestinal transplantation. Study-wide context: Multivisceral, liver-intestinal, or isolated intestinal grafts were transplanted into recipients. Anti-thymocyte globulin induction was given to all recipients, followed by tacrolimus and steroids for about 3 years.

Only in-frame clones appear in the TCRdb table, and some are missing; sequencing was by immunoSEQ multiplex PCR. The sample has 100,000 or so clones, around nine tenths seen once. In the case of this clone: Its specificity is unknown.

This CDR3 contains 15 residues. Germline lookup yields CDR1 LNHDA and CDR2 SQIVND (reference sequence). V lost 5 bases to trimming and J lost 4 bases; unmatched junction nucleotides: 10. The TCR was taken from a human donor who received an intestinal transplant. The chain links TRBV19 to TRBJ1-2, with TRBD1 identical over 7 bases. The sample here was unstimulated CD4+ T cells sorted from spleen or lymph node cells, taken before intestinal transplant. The CDR3 loop reads CASSPRDRRPYGYTF. The CDR3, as DNA: TGTGCCAGTAGTCCCCGGGACAGACGACCCTATGGCTACACCTTC.